In this sample, the clone carrying this T cell receptor (beta chain) turned up a few times. The sample originates from a study of early T cells in non-severe SARS-CoV-2 infection. Each CDR3 protein gets one entry after TCRdb re-called the 5' RACE reads with MiXCR. Of 65,000 to 85,000 distinct CDR3 sequences listed, roughly a sixth are singletons. With 2 bases removed from V and 4 bases from J, the gap between germline ends came to 8 bases. Germline loops: CDR1 MNHEY, CDR2 SVGAGI. The CDR3 is 13 residues long. The sequence was collected from an adult who was a healthcare worker with PCR-confirmed SARS-CoV-2 infection or an uninfected control (not recorded which). Sequencing was performed on whole blood. V is TRBV6-5 and J is TRBJ1-2; maybe TRBD1 (5 bases). The DNA for the CDR3 is TGTGCCAGCAGTTACGATGGGGGCTATGGCTACACCTTC. This sequence encodes CASSYDGGYGYTF.